This T cell receptor (beta chain) was captured by sequencing in a study of cytomegalovirus exposure and HLA in healthy donors. 60 Vbeta and 13 Jbeta primers were used in PCR. Method: immunoSEQ multiplex PCR; TCRdb's copy keeps in-frame clones and lacks some. The sample lists 120,000 to 150,000 clones, over 60% occurring once. Remarks on this clone: Mismatch with germline at one junction end may stem from a read error.

Sequenced: PBMCs. The receptor was derived from a man between 35 and 55 years old in good health and CMV-seronegative.

The CDR3 loop reads CSSSLGPSGIDEQYF. The CDR3 bases are TGTTCCAGCAGCTTAGGACCCAGCGGTATCGACGAGCAGTACTTC. The chain couples TRBV7-9 to TRBJ2-7; D might be TRBD2 (5 bases). CDR1 and CDR2 (germline): SEHNR, FQNEAQ (reference sequence). The length of the CDR3 is 15 residues.